Here is one TCR beta chain with its context. It was with 60 Vbeta and 13 Jbeta primers that the PCR ran. Clones were read by immunoSEQ multiplex PCR, and TCRdb kept only the in-frame ones, dropping some. Among around 100,000 clones, about three quarters were seen once, and the ten largest hold 3% to 4%. These data come from a study of cytomegalovirus exposure and HLA in healthy donors. Germline CDR1 is MNHEY and CDR2 is SMNVEV (reference sequence). Losses at the gene ends were 4 bases for V and 5 bases for J; bases not matched to a gene: 7. The CDR3 covers 15 residues. The V call is TRBV27, the J call TRBJ2-5; 10 bases match TRBD2. Sequenced: PBMCs. This TCR was sampled from a man in his forties in good health and CMV-seronegative. Written as DNA, the CDR3 is TGTGCCAGCAGTTCGCTAGCGGGGGATAGGGAGACCCAGTACTTC. It specifies CASSSLAGDRETQYF.